This TCR beta chain is drawn from a study of blood T cell repertoires in COVID-19. Per the authors' pipeline: Reference gene primer amplification gave estimated nucleated cell counts. Using immunoSEQ multiplex PCR, the repertoire was profiled, and TCRdb retains in-frame clones only, with some absent. The DNA was the basis for D and trimming; V, J and clone size are from that table. The data contain about 66,000 clones, approximately 90% of them singletons. This clone was counted a few times. This CDR3 is built from 12 residues. Germline CDR1 and CDR2: SGHRS and YFSETQ. V was cut by 9 bases and J by 4 bases, with 11 bases left in between.

The origin of this receptor is a man in his 70s with acute or convalescent COVID-19. Sequenced input: peripheral blood. The chain couples TRBV5-1 to TRBJ1-5; no firm D call. In DNA form, the CDR3 reads TGCGCCAATCCTCCGAGGAATCAGCCCCAGCATTTT. Protein: CANPPRNQPQHF. The entire variable domain, with the rest obtained from reference TRBV5-1 and TRBJ1-5, is as follows: KAGVTQTPRYLIKTRGQQVTLSCSPISGHRSVSWYQQTPGQGLQFLFEYFSETQRNKGNFPGRFSGRQFSNSRSEMNVSTLELGDSALYLCANPPRNQPQHFGDGTRLSIL.